A single sample is the source of the 10 T cell receptor beta chains below, sequenced in a study of shared clonotypes between healthy human individuals. Sequencing was performed with immunoSEQ multiplex PCR; in TCRdb, only in-frame clones are kept and a portion is missing. The repertoire has 400,000 or so clones, around 96% of them found once; the top ten carry approximately 0.3%. Material for sequencing was memory CD8+ T cells sorted from blood. The subset here: CD45RO+ cells pooled with CCR7-negative TemRA cells. These receptors were obtained from a man in his thirties or forties in good health.

This chain joins TRBV5-4 and TRBJ2-1, with 9 nucleotides matching TRBD1. V trimming: 4 bases; J trimming: 4 bases; junction bases outside the gene matches: 3. Germline V lookup: CDR1 SGHNT, CDR2 YYREEE (reference sequence). The CDR3 runs 14 residues. The chain's CDR3 is CASSRGTGYNEQFF. The CDR3 DNA reads TGTGCCAGCAGCCGCGGGACAGGGTACAATGAGCAGTTCTTC.

The chain uses TRBV6-1 and TRBJ2-7, with TRBD2 matching over 7 bases. V was pared by 4 bases and J by 5 bases, with 8 bases of the junction left unmatched. Germline loops: CDR1 MNHNS, CDR2 SASEGT. There are 14 residues in the CDR3. DNA for the CDR3: TGTGCCAGCAGTGCTCTCGGTGGGAGGGACGAGCAGTACTTC. This translates into CASSALGGRDEQYF.

V usage is TRBV18 and J usage is TRBJ2-7; TRBD1 aligns across 10 bases. The CDR3 covers 14 residues. Per the germline V gene, CDR1 is KGHSH and CDR2 is LQKENI. Trimming removed 6 bases from V and 7 bases from J; junction bases left unmatched: 9. The CDR3 here is CASSSGTGVGEQYF. In DNA form, the CDR3 reads TGTGCCAGCTCGTCCGGGACAGGGGTGGGAGAGCAGTACTTC.

A few counts support this clone. The rearrangement links TRBV4-1 to TRBJ1-2, with D unresolved. Germline-derived CDR1 and CDR2 are MGHRA and YSYEKL. Trimming left V 3 bases short and J 1 base short, with 6 bases between. This CDR3 has 13 amino acids. The CDR3 here is CASSQEGNYGYTF. The CDR3 region has the DNA TGCGCCAGCAGCCAGGAGGGTAACTATGGCTACACCTTC.

The chain combines TRBV7-2 with TRBJ2-1, with D perhaps matching TRBD2 (6 bases). The CDR3 has 15 amino acids. V lost 5 bases and J 4 bases, leaving 15 bases between the germline ends. Germline CDR1 and CDR2: SGHTA and FQGNSA. The CDR3 coding sequence is TGTGCCAGCAGCCCGTTAGCGGAGAGTTACAATGAGCAGTTCTTC. As protein: CASSPLAESYNEQFF.

This clone has a single count. The V and J genes are TRBV7-2 and TRBJ2-7; 12 bases align to TRBD2. The CDR3 is 15 amino acids. V was clipped by 5 bases and J by 3 bases; unmatched bases: 5. CDR1 is SGHTA, CDR2 FQGNSA, per germline. The CDR3 sequence is CASSLGLAGIYEQYF. The CDR3 bases are TGTGCCAGCAGCCTAGGACTAGCGGGAATCTACGAGCAGTACTTC.

The V gene is TRBV11-2, the J gene TRBJ2-1; D possibly uses TRBD1 or TRBD2 (5 bases each). The germline V gene encodes CDR1 SGHAT and CDR2 FQNNGV. The CDR3 extends over 16 amino acids. V gave up 5 bases and J gave up 5 bases, with 19 bases separating them. The CDR3 sequence: CASSPSDGARHNEQFF. CDR3 in DNA: TGTGCCAGCAGCCCTAGTGACGGGGCCCGCCACAATGAGCAGTTCTTC.

This chain connects TRBV5-1 to TRBJ2-5; 7 bases map to TRBD1. Germline CDR1 is SGHRS and CDR2 is YFSETQ. Trimming removed 10 bases from V and 9 bases from J; junction bases left unmatched: 12. The CDR3 has 12 residues. The CDR3 DNA reads as TGCGCCTGGATACAGGGGTCTTTTTCCCAGTACTTC. Translating gives CAWIQGSFSQYF.

The chain links TRBV7-9 to TRBJ2-1; 7 bases match TRBD2. V was clipped by 2 bases and J by 10 bases; unmatched bases: 23. Germline loops: CDR1 SEHNR, CDR2 FQNEAQ (reference sequence). The CDR3 contains 19 residues. The CDR3 loop reads CASSLSGRSGLAGVWEQFF. In DNA form, the CDR3 reads TGTGCCAGCAGCTTATCGGGAAGATCCGGACTGGCGGGAGTATGGGAGCAGTTCTTC.

V and J are TRBV27 and TRBJ2-5; D not certain. The germline V gene encodes CDR1 MNHEY and CDR2 SMNVEV (reference sequence). The CDR3 is made up of 13 amino acids. Trimming shortened V by 2 bases and J by 2 bases, and 6 bases separated the two germline ends. Written as DNA, the CDR3 is TGTGCCAGCAGTTTAACTGAACAAGAGACCCAGTACTTC. Translated, it gives CASSLTEQETQYF.